This T cell receptor beta chain derives from a study of blood T cell repertoires in COVID-19. For the study at large: The United States, Italy and Spain provided the acute and convalescent COVID-19 samples. The analysed material was cDNA or gDNA that came from T cells, B-cell-depleted T cells, or PBMCs.

This clone was recorded once. Generated by immunoSEQ multiplex PCR, the TCRdb table keeps only in-frame clones and is missing some. The sample carries tens of thousands of clones, about four fifths recorded once. Specimen: peripheral blood. This TCR came from a human donor in a cohort sampled during active COVID-19.

The CDR3: CATSRALGDAYEQYF. CDR3 nucleotides: TGTGCCACCAGCAGAGCACTGGGAGACGCCTACGAGCAGTACTTC. The chain couples TRBV15 to TRBJ2-7; D perhaps matches TRBD2 (5 bases). The CDR3 sequence is 15 residues long. Germline V lookup: CDR1 LNHNV, CDR2 YYDKDF (reference sequence). The V gene lost 1 base and the J gene lost 2 bases, with 12 bases spanning the gap. Filled out from reference TRBV15 and TRBJ2-7, the complete variable domain reads DAMVIQNPRYQVTQFGKPVTLSCSQTLNHNVMYWYQQKSSQAPKLLFHYYDKDFNNEADTPDNFQSRRPNTSFCFLDIRSPGLGDTAMYLCATSRALGDAYEQYFGPGTRLTVT.